This T cell receptor (beta chain) was observed in a study of blood T cell repertoires in COVID-19. V lost 6 bases, J lost 4 bases, and 19 bases stayed unmatched. The length of the CDR3 is 18 residues. Germline-derived CDR1 and CDR2 are SGHNT and YYREEE (reference sequence). Clones were read by immunoSEQ multiplex PCR, and TCRdb kept only the in-frame ones, dropping some. The table has just under 60,000 clones, about 86% seen once. One Seattle source followed patients from active infection through their disease course. Sequenced: peripheral blood. The V gene is TRBV5-4, the J gene TRBJ1-2, with TRBD1 matching over 9 bases. This clonotype originated in a man older than 75 with COVID-19, enrolled during active disease. The CDR3 nucleotides read TGTGCCAGCAACGAGGGGGCTGGACAGGGGATTCGCGGCTATGGCTACACCTTC. It yields the protein CASNEGAGQGIRGYGYTF.